This entry is about one TCR beta chain. The sample comes from a study of blood T cell repertoires in COVID-19. The CDR3 spans 15 residues. The trim removed 4 bases at V and 5 bases at J, leaving 7 bases unmatched. CDR1 is SGHRS and CDR2 is YFSETQ in the germline V gene. The protocol was immunoSEQ multiplex PCR, while the TCRdb copy is restricted to in-frame clones and leaves out a portion. The repertoire holds 180,000 or so clones, 70% to 90% seen once, with approximately 4.4% in the top ten. The V call is TRBV5-1, the J call TRBJ1-2; 11 positions match TRBD1. Sample: PBMCs or T cells enriched from blood (not recorded which). The clonotype originates from a woman in her 50s who had recovered from COVID-19. Here the CDR3 reads CASSRGQGAGYGYTF. The CDR3 DNA reads TGCGCCAGCAGCCGAGGACAGGGGGCGGGATATGGCTACACCTTC. The full variable domain, rest sourced from reference TRBV5-1 and TRBJ1-2, is KAGVTQTPRYLIKTRGQQVTLSCSPISGHRSVSWYQQTPGQGLQFLFEYFSETQRNKGNFPGRFSGRQFSNSRSEMNVSTLELGDSALYLCASSRGQGAGYGYTFGSGTRLTVV.